Here is one T cell receptor (beta chain) with its context. No antigen is known for it. Vbeta (60) and Jbeta (13) primers were used in the PCR. Some clones are missing from TCRdb's copy, which holds only in-frame ones; the method was immunoSEQ multiplex PCR. This table holds approximately 180,000 clones, about 72% found once. These data come from a study of cytomegalovirus exposure and HLA in healthy donors. Study-level results: Segments of the TCR beta V type were, in most cases, productive about 87% or about 30% of the time in an earlier analysis.

This sequence was found in a human donor in good health. The sample consisted of PBMCs.

This CDR3 reads CASSGRLLSYEQYF. As DNA, the CDR3 is TGTGCCAGCAGTGGGAGACTTCTTTCCTACGAGCAGTACTTC. The genes are TRBV2 and TRBJ2-7; D ambiguous. V was shortened by 4 bases and J by 1 base, with 11 bases between the two germline ends. The CDR3 runs to 14 residues. Germline lookup yields CDR1 SNHLY and CDR2 FYNNEI.